This T cell receptor (beta chain) was recovered during a study of cytomegalovirus exposure and HLA in healthy donors. Study overall: As released early, the data held 75 million to 90 million unique TCRs from HLA-typed donors. The study, taken as a whole, reports: A later analysis showed HLA-associated TCR beta chains outstripping equally common others in clonal expansion. In a later analysis, HLA-C alleles had the fewest associated TCRs, DRB1 alleles the most.

Germline CDR1 is SGHDN and CDR2 is FVKESK. Trimming cost V 3 bases and J 4 bases; bases outside gene matches: 4. CDR3 length: 15 residues. To note about this clone: What it binds is unknown.

Primers: 60 Vbeta forward and 13 Jbeta reverse. The data were produced by immunoSEQ multiplex PCR, yet TCRdb's version contains in-frame clones alone and is incomplete. Here the sample spans about 160,000 clones, more than 80% being singletons. Specimen: PBMCs. V usage is TRBV14 and J usage is TRBJ2-7; 12 positions agree with TRBD1. This TCR came from a woman in her forties or fifties in good health and CMV-seronegative. The CDR3 DNA sequence: TGTGCCAGCAGCCAGGGGACAGGGGGCTTGTACGAGCAGTACTTC. It encodes CASSQGTGGLYEQYF.